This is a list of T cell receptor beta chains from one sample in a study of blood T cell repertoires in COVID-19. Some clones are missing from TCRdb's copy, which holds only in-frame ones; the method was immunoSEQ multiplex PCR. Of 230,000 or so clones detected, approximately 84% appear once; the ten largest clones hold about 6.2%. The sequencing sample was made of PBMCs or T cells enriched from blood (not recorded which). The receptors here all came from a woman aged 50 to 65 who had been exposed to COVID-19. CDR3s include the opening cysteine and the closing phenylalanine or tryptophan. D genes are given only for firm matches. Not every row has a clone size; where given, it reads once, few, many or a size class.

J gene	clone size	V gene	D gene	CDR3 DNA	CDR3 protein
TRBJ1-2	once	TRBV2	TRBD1	TGTGCCAGCACTACGGACAGGAGTGGCTACACCTTC	CASTTDRSGYTF
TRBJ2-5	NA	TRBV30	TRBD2	TGTGCCTGGAGTGTACGGCTAGCGGGAGAGACCCAGTACTTC	CAWSVRLAGETQYF
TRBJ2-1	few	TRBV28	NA	TGTGCCAGCAGCTCTTACAATGAGCAGTTCTTC	CASSSYNEQFF
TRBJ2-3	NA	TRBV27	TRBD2	TGTGCCAGCAGTTTGGGGACTAGCGGGGGGGATACGCAGTATTTT	CASSLGTSGGDTQYF
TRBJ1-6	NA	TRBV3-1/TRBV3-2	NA	TGTGCCAGCAGCCGAGGACAGCTATCCTCCTTCCTCCACTTT	CASSRGQLSSFLHF
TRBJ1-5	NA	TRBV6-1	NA	TGTGCCAGCAGTGAAACCCGCAACGGGCAGCCCCAGCATTTT	CASSETRNGQPQHF
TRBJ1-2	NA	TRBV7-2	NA	TGTGCCAGCAGTTCCGGGGTTGGGGCTAACTATGGCTACACCTTC	CASSSGVGANYGYTF
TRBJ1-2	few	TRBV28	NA	TGTGCCAGCAGTTTATCCCGAGGGTATGGCTACACCTTC	CASSLSRGYGYTF
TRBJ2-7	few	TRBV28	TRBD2	TGTGCCAGCAGCTCAGCCGGGGGGGTCTACGAGCAGTACTTC	CASSSAGGVYEQYF
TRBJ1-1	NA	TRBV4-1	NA	TGCGCCAGCAGCCCACAGGGTGAGGGCACTGAAGCTTTCTTT	CASSPQGEGTEAFF
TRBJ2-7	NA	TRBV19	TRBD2	TGTGCCAGTATCGGGACTAGCGGGACCCAACCGTACTTC	CASIGTSGTQPYF
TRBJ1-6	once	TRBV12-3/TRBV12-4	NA	TGTGCCAGCACCTCTGGGAGTTTTTCACCCCTCCACTTT	CASTSGSFSPLHF
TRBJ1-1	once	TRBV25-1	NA	TGTGCCAGCAGGCCCACCGGGACTTCAATATTCCCCCGGCCAGCTTTCTTT	CASRPTGTSIFPRPAFF
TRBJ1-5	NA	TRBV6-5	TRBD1	TGTGCCAGCAGTTACACCTACAGACAGGGAGGAACGCCCCAGCATTTT	CASSYTYRQGGTPQHF
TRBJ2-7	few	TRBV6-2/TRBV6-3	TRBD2	TGTGCCAGCAGTTACTCGGCGGGGGGAAGTGGGCAGTACTTC	CASSYSAGGSGQYF
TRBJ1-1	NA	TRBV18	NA	TGTGCCAGCTCACCACCACTGCTGGACTTGCAAGGGACTGAAGCTTTCTTT	CASSPPLLDLQGTEAFF
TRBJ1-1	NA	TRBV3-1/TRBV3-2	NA	TGTGCCAGCAGCCAGTTAGACAGGCGGCCTCTTAGAGGTGAAGCTTTCTTT	CASSQLDRRPLRGEAFF
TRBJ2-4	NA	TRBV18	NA	TGTGCCAGCTCACCACGGGCCCCGACAATTAACATTCAGTACTTC	CASSPRAPTINIQYF
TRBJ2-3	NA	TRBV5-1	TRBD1	TGCGCCAGCAGCGCAACACAGGGGGGTCCCGGAGATACGCAGTATTTT	CASSATQGGPGDTQYF
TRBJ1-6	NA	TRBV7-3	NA	TGTGCCAGCAGCTTAACAGTACAGGCCCTGGGTCGGAGACCACCCCTCCACTTT	CASSLTVQALGRRPPLHF
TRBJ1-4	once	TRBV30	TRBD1	TGTGCCTGGAGCCGTGGGGGGACAGGGGGGGAAAAACTGTTTTTT	CAWSRGGTGGEKLFF
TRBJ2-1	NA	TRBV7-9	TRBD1	TGTGCCAGCAGTCGACAGGGGGGTACCTACAATGAGCAGTTCTTC	CASSRQGGTYNEQFF
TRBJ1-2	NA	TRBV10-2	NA	TGCGCCAGCAGTGCCCGAGTTGTAGATGGCTACACCTTC	CASSARVVDGYTF
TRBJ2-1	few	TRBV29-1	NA	TGCAGCGGAGGAGCGTCCTACAATGAGCAGTTCTTC	CSGGASYNEQFF
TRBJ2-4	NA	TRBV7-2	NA	TGTGCCAGCAGCTCACCGGGCAAAAACATTCAGTACTTC	CASSSPGKNIQYF
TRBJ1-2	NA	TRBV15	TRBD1	TGTGCCACCAGCAGCCCAAACAGGGGGCAGAATGGCTACACCTTC	CATSSPNRGQNGYTF
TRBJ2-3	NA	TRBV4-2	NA	TGTGCCAGCAGCCAAGATGCGGGCACAGATACGCAGTATTTT	CASSQDAGTDTQYF